This TCR beta chain was retrieved from a study of blood T cell repertoires in COVID-19. Background on the study: Collection of acute and convalescent COVID-19 samples took place in the United States, Italy and Spain. T cells, B-cell-depleted T cells, or PBMCs supplied cDNA or gDNA.

Under the authors' procedure: Nucleated cell counts were estimated from reference gene primer amplification. Some clones are missing from TCRdb's copy, which holds only in-frame ones; the method was immunoSEQ multiplex PCR. V and J calls and clone size are copied from that table; D and trimming were computed from the DNA. This sample has around 260,000 clones, with about 86% found just once. The receptor was derived from a man younger than 35 with active or convalescent COVID-19. The sequenced material came from peripheral blood.

CDR3 loop: CSVVSGSLGDTQYF. As DNA, the CDR3 is TGCAGCGTTGTTAGCGGGAGTCTAGGAGATACGCAGTATTTT. V usage is TRBV29-1 and J usage is TRBJ2-3, with 9 bases that match TRBD2. This CDR3 region has 14 residues. V was pared by 4 bases and J by 5 bases, with 7 bases of the junction left unmatched. Per the germline V gene, CDR1 is SQVTM and CDR2 is ANQGSEA.